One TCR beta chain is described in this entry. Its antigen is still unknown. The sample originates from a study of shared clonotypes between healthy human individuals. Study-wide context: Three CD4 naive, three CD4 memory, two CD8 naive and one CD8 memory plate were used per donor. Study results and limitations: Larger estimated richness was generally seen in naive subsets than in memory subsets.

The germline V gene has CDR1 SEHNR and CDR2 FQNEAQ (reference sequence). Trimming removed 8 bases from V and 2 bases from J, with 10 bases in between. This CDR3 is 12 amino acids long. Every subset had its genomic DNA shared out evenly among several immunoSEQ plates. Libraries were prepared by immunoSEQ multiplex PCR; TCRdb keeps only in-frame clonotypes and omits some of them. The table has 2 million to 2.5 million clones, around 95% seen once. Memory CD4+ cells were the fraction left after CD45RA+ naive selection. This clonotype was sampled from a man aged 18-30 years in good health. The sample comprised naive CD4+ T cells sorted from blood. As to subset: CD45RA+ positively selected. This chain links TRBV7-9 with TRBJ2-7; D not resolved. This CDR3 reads CASVGSPYEQYF. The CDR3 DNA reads TGTGCCAGCGTGGGCAGCCCCTACGAGCAGTACTTC.